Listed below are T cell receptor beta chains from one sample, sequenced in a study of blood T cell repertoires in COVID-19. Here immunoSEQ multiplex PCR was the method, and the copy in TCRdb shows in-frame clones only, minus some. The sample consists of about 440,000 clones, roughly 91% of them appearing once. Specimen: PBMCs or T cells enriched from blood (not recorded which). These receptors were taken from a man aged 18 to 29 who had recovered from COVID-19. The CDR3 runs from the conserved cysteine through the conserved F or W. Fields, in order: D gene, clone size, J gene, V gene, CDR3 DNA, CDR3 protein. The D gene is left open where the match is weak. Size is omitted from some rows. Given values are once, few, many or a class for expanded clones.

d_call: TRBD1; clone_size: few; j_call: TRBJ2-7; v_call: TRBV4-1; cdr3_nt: TGCGCCAGCAGCCAAGAAAAAGGGACAGGGAACGAGCAGTACTTC; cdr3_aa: CASSQEKGTGNEQYF
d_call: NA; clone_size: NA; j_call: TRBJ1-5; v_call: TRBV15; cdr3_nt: TGTGCCACCAGCAGAGATGTTGGGGGCGCTCAGCCCCAGCATTTT; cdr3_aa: CATSRDVGGAQPQHF
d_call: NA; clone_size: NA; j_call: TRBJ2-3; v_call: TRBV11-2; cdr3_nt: TGTGCCAGCAGCTTAGGACAGGGAGGTGGCACAGATACGCAGTATTTT; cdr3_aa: CASSLGQGGGTDTQYF
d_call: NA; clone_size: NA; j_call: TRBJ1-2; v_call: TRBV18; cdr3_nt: TGTGCCAGCTCACCAGGGGCAACTGATAACTATGGCTACACCTTC; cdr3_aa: CASSPGATDNYGYTF
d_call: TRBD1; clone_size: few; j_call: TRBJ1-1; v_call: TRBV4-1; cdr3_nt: TGCGCCAGCAGACAGGGGTGGACTGAAGCTTTCTTT; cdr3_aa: CASRQGWTEAFF
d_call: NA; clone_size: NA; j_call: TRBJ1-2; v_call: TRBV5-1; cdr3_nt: TGCGCCAGCAGCTTGTGGGCAGATGGCTACACCTTC; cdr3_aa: CASSLWADGYTF
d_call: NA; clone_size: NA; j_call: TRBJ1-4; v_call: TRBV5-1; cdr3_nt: TGCGCCAGCAGCTTGGGAGGAGGTCGGGAAAAACTGTTTTTT; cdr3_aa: CASSLGGGREKLFF
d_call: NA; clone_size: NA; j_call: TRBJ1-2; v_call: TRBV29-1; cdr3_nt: TGCAGCGTTGGACCCCAGGGTCACTATGGCTACACCTTC; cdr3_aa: CSVGPQGHYGYTF
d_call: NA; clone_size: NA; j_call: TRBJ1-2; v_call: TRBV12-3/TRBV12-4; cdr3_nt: TGTGCCAGCGGCTCACGACAGCACTATGGCTACACCTTC; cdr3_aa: CASGSRQHYGYTF
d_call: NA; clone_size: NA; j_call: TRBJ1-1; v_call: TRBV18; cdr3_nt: TGTGCCAGCTCACCCACCAGGGAAACTGAAGCTTTCTTT; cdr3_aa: CASSPTRETEAFF
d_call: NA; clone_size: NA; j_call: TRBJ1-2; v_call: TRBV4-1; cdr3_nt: TGCGCCAGCAGCGAAACGGGGGGCTCTTACTATGGCTACACCTTC; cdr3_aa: CASSETGGSYYGYTF
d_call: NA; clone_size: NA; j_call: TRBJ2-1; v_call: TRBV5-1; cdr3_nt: TGCGCCAGCAGCTTGGACGGCCAGGTATCCTACAATGAGCAGTTCTTC; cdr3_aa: CASSLDGQVSYNEQFF
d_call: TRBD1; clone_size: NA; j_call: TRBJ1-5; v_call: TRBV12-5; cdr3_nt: TGTGCTAGTGGCCGACAGGGTAACAATCAGCCCCAGCATTTT; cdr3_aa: CASGRQGNNQPQHF
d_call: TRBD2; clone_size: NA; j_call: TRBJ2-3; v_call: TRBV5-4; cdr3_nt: TGTGCCAGCAGCTTTAGGCTAGCGGGAACTGATACGCAGTATTTT; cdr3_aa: CASSFRLAGTDTQYF
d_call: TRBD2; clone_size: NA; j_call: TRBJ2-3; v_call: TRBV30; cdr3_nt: TGTGCCTGGAGTAGACTAGCGGGACGCACAGATACGCAGTATTTT; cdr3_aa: CAWSRLAGRTDTQYF
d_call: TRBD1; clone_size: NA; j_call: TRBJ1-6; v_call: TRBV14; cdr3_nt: TGTGCCAGCAGCCTACTCCGGATGACCGGGACAGGCAAGATCTCACCCCTCCACTTT; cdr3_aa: CASSLLRMTGTGKISPLHF
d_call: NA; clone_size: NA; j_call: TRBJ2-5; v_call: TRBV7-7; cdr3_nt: TGTGCCAGCAGCTTACGACCCCTGGGGAGCCAAGAGACCCAGTACTTC; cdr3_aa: CASSLRPLGSQETQYF
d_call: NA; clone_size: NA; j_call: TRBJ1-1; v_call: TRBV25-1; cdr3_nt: TGTGCCAGCACGGGAAACATGAACACTGAAGCTTTCTTT; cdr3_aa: CASTGNMNTEAFF
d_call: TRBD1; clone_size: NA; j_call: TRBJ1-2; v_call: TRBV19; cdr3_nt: TGTGCCAGTAGTATATATGAGGGGACAGATAACTATGGCTACACCTTC; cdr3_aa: CASSIYEGTDNYGYTF
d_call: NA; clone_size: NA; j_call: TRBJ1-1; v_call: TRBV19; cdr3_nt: TGTGCCAGTAGTATAGAGCGTGGGAGGGGATCCGCTGAAGCTTTCTTT; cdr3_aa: CASSIERGRGSAEAFF
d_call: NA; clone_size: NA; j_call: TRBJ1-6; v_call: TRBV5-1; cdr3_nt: TGCGCCAGCAGCTTGGCCCGGGATGGTTCACCCCTCCACTTT; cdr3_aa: CASSLARDGSPLHF
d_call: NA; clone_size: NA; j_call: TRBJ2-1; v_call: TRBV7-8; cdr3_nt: TGTGCCAGCAGCTTACAGGGTAGGGACAATGAGCAGTTCTTC; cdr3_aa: CASSLQGRDNEQFF
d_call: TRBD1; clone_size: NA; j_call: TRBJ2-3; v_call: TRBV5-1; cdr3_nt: TGCGCCAGCAGGGCGACAGGGGGATCTAGCACAGATACGCAGTATTTT; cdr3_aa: CASRATGGSSTDTQYF
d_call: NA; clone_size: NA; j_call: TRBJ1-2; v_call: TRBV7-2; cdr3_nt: TGTGCCAGCAGTTTCCATGGCCAAGCTAACTATGGCTACACCTTC; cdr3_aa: CASSFHGQANYGYTF
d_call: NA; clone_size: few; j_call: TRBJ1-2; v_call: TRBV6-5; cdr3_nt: TGTGCCAGCAGTACCTTGGGAGGGGCTGGCTACACCTTC; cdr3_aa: CASSTLGGAGYTF
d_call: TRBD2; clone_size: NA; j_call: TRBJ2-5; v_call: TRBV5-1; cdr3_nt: TGCGCCAGCAGCTTACTAGCGGGAGGGCAAGAGACCCAGTACTTC; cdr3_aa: CASSLLAGGQETQYF
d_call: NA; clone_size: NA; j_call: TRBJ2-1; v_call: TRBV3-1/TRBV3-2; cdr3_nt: TGTGCCAGCAGCCAAGACGGGATGGCCTACAATGAGCAGTTCTTC; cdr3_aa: CASSQDGMAYNEQFF
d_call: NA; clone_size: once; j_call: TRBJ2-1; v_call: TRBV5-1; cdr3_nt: TGCGCCAGCACGGAATCGGGATCGGTTTACAATGAGCAGTTCTTC; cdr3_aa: CASTESGSVYNEQFF
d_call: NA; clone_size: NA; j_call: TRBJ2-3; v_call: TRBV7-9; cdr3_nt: TGTGCCAGCAGCCAAACAGATACGCAGTATTTT; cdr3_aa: CASSQTDTQYF
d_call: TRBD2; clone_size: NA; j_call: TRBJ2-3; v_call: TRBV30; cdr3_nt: TGTGCCTGGAGTGACCCCCGGCTAGCGGCCACAGATACGCAGTATTTT; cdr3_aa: CAWSDPRLAATDTQYF
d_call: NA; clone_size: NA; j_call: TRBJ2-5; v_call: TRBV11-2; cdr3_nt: TGTGCCAGCAGCTCCGTTGTCCCAGGACAAGAGACCCAGTACTTC; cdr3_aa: CASSSVVPGQETQYF
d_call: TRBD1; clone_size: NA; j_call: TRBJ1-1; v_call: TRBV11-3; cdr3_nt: TGTGCCAGCACCCAGGGGACAGGGAACACTGAAGCTTTCTTT; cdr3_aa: CASTQGTGNTEAFF
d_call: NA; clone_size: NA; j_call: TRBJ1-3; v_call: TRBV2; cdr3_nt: TGTGCCAGCAGTGAACAGGGGACCCTGTCCTCTGGAAACACCATATATTTT; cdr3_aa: CASSEQGTLSSGNTIYF
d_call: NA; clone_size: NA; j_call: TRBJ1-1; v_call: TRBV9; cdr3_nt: TGTGCCAGCAGCGTAGGGCCGGGGATCCTCACTGAAGCTTTCTTT; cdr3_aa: CASSVGPGILTEAFF
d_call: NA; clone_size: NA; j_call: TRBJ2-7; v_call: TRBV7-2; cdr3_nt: TGTGCCAGCAGCTTAGGATATGGGCAAGAGCAGTACTTC; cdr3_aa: CASSLGYGQEQYF
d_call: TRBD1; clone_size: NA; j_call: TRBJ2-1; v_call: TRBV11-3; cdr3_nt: TGTGCCAGCAGCTTACAGGGGGCTGGGGGCAATGAGCAGTTCTTC; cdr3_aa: CASSLQGAGGNEQFF
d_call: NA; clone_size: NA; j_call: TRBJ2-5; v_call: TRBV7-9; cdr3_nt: TGTGCCAGCAGCTTAGCGGACTTCGAAGAGACCCAGTACTTC; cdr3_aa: CASSLADFEETQYF
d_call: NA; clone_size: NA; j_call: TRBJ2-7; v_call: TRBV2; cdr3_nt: TGTGCCAGCAGTGAAAGGCGCGGGAACGAGCAGTACTTC; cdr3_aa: CASSERRGNEQYF
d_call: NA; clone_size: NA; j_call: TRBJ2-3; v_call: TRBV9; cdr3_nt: TGTGCCAGCAGCGTAGGGACTCCAGGCACAGATACGCAGTATTTT; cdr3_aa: CASSVGTPGTDTQYF
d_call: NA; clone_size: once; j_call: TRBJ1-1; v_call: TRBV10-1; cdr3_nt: TGCGCCAGCAGGGGACAGAACACTGAAGCTTTCTTT; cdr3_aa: CASRGQNTEAFF
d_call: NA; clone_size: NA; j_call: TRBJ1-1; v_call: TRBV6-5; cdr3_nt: TGTGCCAGCAGCAAAAGGGGAGCTTTCTTT; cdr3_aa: CASSKRGAFF
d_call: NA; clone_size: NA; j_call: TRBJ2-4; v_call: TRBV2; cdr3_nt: TGTGCCAGCAGTGAAGCGCGGATTGGGAGAATTCAGTACTTC; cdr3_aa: CASSEARIGRIQYF
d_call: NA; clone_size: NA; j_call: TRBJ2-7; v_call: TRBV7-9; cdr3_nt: TGTGCCAGCAGCCCGGATGGGGCCTCTGGGGGCCAGTACTTC; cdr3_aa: CASSPDGASGGQYF
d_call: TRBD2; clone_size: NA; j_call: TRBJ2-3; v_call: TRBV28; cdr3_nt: TGTGCCAGCAGTTCGCGGGAGAAGGGTACAGATACGCAGTATTTT; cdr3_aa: CASSSREKGTDTQYF